The present entry profiles one T cell receptor (beta chain) with its context. Its antigen remains unidentified. Any gene name here is a mouse gene name. The CDR3 goes on 4 residues after the read ends, and that part is filled in from the germline J gene. The data originate from a study of CD8+ T cells in alopecia areata. Study information: Graft recipients were roughly 6-11-week-old female C3H/HeJ mice, and donor skin originated from roughly 6-12-month-old C3H/HeJ mice with spontaneous alopecia. Study-wide findings and caveats: Patients shared TCRs less clearly than mice did, possibly for HLA-related reasons. Scalp sequencing captures resident alphabeta T cells of normal skin too.

This CDR3 comprises 14 residues. CDR1 is FNHDT, CDR2 SITEND, per germline (reference sequence). RNA was extracted and reverse transcribed into cDNA as the sequencing template. Here immunoSEQ multiplex PCR was the method, and the copy in TCRdb shows in-frame clones only, minus some. The specimen has about 270,000 clones, none found just once. Cells from pooled cutaneous lymph nodes were sorted by CD4, CD8alpha, NKG2D, NKG2ACE and other markers. The chain combines TRBV19 with TRBJ2-5; 8 bases map to TRBD1. This TCR was sampled from a C3H/HeJ mouse with alopecia areata. MHC haplotype of the mouse line: H2-k. The sequenced material came from CD4+ T cells sorted from a lymph node. The DNA read from the CDR3 is TGTGCCAGCAGTATCAGGGGGCTGGGGGAC. It specifies CASSIRGLGD. The full CDR3 reads CASSIRGLGDTQYF.